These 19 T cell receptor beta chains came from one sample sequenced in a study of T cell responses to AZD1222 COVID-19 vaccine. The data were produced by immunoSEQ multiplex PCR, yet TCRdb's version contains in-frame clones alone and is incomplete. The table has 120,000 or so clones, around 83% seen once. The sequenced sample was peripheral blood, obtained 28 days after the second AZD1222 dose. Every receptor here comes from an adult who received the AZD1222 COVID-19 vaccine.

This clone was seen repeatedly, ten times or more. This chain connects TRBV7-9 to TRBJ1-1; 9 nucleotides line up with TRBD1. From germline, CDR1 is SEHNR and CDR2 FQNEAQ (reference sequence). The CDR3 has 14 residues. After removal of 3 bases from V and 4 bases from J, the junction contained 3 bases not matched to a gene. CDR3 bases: TGTGCCAGCAGCTTCACAGGGGGCGCCACTGAAGCTTTCTTT. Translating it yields CASSFTGGATEAFF.

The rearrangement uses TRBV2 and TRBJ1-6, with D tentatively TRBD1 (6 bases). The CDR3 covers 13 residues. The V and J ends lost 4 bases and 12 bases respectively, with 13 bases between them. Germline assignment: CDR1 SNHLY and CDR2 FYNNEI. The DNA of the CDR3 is TGTGCCAGCAGTGCAGGGGCCGCCGGACCCCTCCACTTT. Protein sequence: CASSAGAAGPLHF.

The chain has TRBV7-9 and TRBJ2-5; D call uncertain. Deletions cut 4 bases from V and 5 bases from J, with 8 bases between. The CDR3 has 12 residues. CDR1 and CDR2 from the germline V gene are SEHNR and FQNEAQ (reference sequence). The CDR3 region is CASSSNAETQYF. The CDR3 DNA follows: TGTGCCAGCAGCTCTAACGCGGAGACCCAGTACTTC.

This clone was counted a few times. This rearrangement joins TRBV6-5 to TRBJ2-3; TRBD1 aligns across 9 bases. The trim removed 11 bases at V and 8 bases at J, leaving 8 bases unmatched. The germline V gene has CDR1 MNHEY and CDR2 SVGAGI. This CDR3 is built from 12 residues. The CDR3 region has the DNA TGTGCCGTGGGACAGGGAGCGAGTACGCAGTATTTT. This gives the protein CAVGQGASTQYF.

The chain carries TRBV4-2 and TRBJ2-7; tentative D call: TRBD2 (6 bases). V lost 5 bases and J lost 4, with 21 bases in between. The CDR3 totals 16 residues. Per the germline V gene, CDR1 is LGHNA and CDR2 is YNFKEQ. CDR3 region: CASSSTGGGSSYEQYF. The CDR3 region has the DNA TGTGCCAGCAGCTCCACCGGTGGGGGGTCCTCATACGAGCAGTACTTC.

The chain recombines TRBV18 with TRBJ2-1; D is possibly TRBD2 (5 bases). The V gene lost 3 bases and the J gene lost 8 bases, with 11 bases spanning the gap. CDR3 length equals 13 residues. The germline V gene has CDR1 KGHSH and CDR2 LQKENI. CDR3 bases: TGTGCCAGCTCACCGACTACGCTCGATGAGCAGTTCTTC. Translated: CASSPTTLDEQFF.

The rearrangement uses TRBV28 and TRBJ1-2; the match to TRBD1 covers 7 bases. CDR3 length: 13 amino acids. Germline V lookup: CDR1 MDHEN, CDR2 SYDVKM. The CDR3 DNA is TGTGCTACTTTAGGGACAGTTAACTATGGCTACACCTTC. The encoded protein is CATLGTVNYGYTF.

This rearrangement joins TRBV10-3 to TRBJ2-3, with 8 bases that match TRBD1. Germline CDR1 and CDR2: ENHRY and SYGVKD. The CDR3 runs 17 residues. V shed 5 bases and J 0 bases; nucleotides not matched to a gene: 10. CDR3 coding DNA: TGTGCCATCAGTAGAGATCGGACAGGGTCTAGCACAGATACGCAGTATTTT. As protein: CAISRDRTGSSTDTQYF.

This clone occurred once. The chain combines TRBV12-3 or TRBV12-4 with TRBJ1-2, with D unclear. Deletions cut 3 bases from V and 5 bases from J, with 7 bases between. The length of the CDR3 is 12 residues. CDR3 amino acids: CASSFLGYGYTF. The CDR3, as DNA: TGTGCCAGCAGTTTTCTGGGGTATGGCTACACCTTC.

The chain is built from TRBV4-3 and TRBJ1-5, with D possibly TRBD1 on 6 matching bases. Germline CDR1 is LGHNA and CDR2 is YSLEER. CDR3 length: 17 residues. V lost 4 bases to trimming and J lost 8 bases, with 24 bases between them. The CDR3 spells CASSLSPRGAGEKPQHF. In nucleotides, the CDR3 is TGCGCCAGCAGCCTGTCCCCTCGGGGGGCAGGAGAAAAGCCCCAGCATTTT.

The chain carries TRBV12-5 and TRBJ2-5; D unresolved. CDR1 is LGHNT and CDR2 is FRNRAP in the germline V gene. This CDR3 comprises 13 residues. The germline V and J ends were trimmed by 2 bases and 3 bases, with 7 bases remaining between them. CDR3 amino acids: CASGLSLKETQYF. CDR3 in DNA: TGTGCTAGTGGTTTGTCCTTAAAAGAGACCCAGTACTTC.

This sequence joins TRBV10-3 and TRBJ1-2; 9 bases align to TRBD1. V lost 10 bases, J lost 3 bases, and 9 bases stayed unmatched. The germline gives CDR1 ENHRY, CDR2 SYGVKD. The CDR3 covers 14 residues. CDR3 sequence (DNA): TGTGCCACCACCCTGACAGGGGGGGACTATGGCTACACCTTC. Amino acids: CATTLTGGDYGYTF.

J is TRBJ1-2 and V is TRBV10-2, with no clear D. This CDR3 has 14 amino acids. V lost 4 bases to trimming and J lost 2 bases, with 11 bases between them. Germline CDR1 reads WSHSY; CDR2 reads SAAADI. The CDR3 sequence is CASSVAGFNYGYTF. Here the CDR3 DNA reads TGCGCCAGCAGTGTAGCGGGTTTCAACTATGGCTACACCTTC.

CDR3 in DNA: TGCGCCAGCAGCCAAGAGGGGGGTCCCTACAATGAGCAGTTCTTC. Translating gives CASSQEGGPYNEQFF. V gene TRBV4-3 combines with J gene TRBJ2-1; D possibly corresponds to TRBD2 (6 bases). From germline, CDR1 is LGHNA and CDR2 YSLEER. With 0 bases removed from V and 2 bases from J, the gap between germline ends came to 8 bases. The CDR3 runs 15 residues.

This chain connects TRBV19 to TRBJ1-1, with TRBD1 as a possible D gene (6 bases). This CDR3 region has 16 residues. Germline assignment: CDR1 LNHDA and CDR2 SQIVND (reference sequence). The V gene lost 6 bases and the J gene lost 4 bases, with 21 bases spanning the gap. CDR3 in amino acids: CASRPLGAATATEAFF. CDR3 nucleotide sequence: TGTGCCAGTAGGCCACTGGGGGCGGCAACAGCCACTGAAGCTTTCTTT.

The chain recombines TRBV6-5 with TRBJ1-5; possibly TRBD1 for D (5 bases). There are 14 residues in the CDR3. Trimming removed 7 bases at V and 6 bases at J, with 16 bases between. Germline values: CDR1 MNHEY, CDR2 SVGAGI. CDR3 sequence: CASMEGAFGQPQHF. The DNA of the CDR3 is TGTGCCAGCATGGAAGGGGCGTTCGGTCAGCCCCAGCATTTT.

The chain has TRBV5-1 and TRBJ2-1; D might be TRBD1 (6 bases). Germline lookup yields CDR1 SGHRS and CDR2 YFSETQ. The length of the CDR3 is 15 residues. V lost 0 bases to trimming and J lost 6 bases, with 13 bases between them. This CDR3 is CASSLASGTINEQFF. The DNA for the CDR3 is TGCGCCAGCAGCTTGGCCTCTGGGACAATCAATGAGCAGTTCTTC.

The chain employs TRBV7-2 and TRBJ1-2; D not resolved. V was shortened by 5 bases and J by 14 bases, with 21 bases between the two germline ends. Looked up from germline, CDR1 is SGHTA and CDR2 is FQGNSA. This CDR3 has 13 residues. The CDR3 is CASSPLDRPLGTF. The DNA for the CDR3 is TGTGCCAGCAGCCCCTTGGATAGACCGCTCGGGACCTTC.

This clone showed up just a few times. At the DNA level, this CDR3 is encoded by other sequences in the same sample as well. The CDR3 DNA is TGTGCCAGTAGTCATGGGCCCTATGGCTACACCTTC. Translating it yields CASSHGPYGYTF. This chain joins TRBV19 and TRBJ1-2; no firm D call. Germline V gives CDR1 LNHDA, CDR2 SQIVND (reference sequence). The V end was cut by 5 bases, the J end by 4 bases, with 8 bases between. The CDR3 has 12 amino acids.